These 20 T cell receptor beta chains originate from one sample sequenced in a study of regulatory T cells in long-lasting Graves disease. Investigators prepared the TCR beta libraries by applying iRepertoire HTBI primers and Arm-PCR of CDR3 regions. TCRdb re-derived calls from the multiplex PCR reads in MiXCR, one entry per CDR3 protein. The data contain 400,000 to 450,000 distinct CDR3 sequences, roughly a quarter of them singletons. As for time point: persistent/refractory GD, antithyroid drugs over 5 years with positive TRAb. The TCR library used RNA extracted from PBMCs. The starting material was peripheral blood mononuclear cells (PBMCs), obtained when the disease was refractory, from a patient treated with antithyroid drugs. These receptor sequences come from a female donor with Graves disease.

A few counts support this clonotype. Here the CDR3 reads CATSDSQRTYEQYF. The CDR3 region has the DNA TGTGCCACCAGTGATTCCCAAAGAACCTACGAGCAGTACTTC. The chain employs TRBV24-1 and TRBJ2-7; D remains unclear. CDR1 and CDR2 (germline): KGHDR, SFDVKD. Trimming removed 2 bases at V and 2 bases at J, with 9 bases between. The CDR3 length is 14 residues.

This clonotype has ten or more counts. The chain has TRBV5-1 and TRBJ1-1, with TRBD1 as a possible D gene (5 bases). This CDR3 has 15 residues. Germline values: CDR1 SGHRS, CDR2 YFSETQ. The V end lost 0 bases, the J end lost 4 bases, and 13 bases lay between the germline ends. The CDR3 DNA sequence: TGCGCCAGCAGCTTGGATGGGGCGAGTGGCACTGAAGCTTTCTTT. The encoded protein is CASSLDGASGTEAFF.

The chain links TRBV6-5 to TRBJ1-5; D unresolved. Trimming took 4 bases from V and 3 from J, leaving 13 bases between them. The CDR3 runs to 15 residues. Looked up from germline, CDR1 is MNHEY and CDR2 is SVGAGI. The CDR3 DNA sequence: TGTGCCAGCAGTTTCTTTAATACAGCCAATCAGCCCCAGCATTTT. Translating it yields CASSFFNTANQPQHF.

The rearrangement uses TRBV19 and TRBJ2-2; perhaps TRBD1 as D (5 bases). Germline lookup yields CDR1 LNHDA and CDR2 SQIVND (reference sequence). CDR3 size: 16 residues. V lost 3 bases and J lost 3, with 14 bases in between. CDR3: CASSIGSQVYTGELFF. CDR3 nucleotides: TGTGCCAGTAGTATTGGTTCACAGGTCTACACCGGGGAGCTGTTTTTT.

The chain is built from TRBV9 and TRBJ1-5; D might be TRBD1 (6 bases). V lost 3 bases, J lost 0 bases, and 10 bases lay in between. Germline CDR1 reads SGDLS; CDR2 reads YYNGEE. CDR3 length: 15 residues. The CDR3 DNA follows: TGTGCCAGCAGCGCTACAGGGAATAGCAATCAGCCCCAGCATTTT. Amino acid sequence: CASSATGNSNQPQHF.

This chain uses TRBV30 with TRBJ1-2, with D possibly being TRBD1 (6 bases). The CDR3 is made up of 14 amino acids. Trimming removed 0 bases at V and 8 bases at J, with 16 bases between. Germline V CDR1 and CDR2: GTSNPN, SVGIG (reference sequence). The CDR3 sequence is CAWSVFGGAEGYTF. In DNA form, the CDR3 reads TGTGCCTGGAGTGTGTTTGGGGGCGCGGAAGGCTACACCTTC. The full variable domain, in which reference TRBV30 and TRBJ1-2 provide the parts outside the CDR3, is SQTIHQWPATLVQPVGSPLSLECTVEGTSNPNLYWYRQAAGRGLQLLFYSVGIGQISSEVPQNLSASRPQDRQFILSSKKLLLSDSGFYLCAWSVFGGAEGYTFGSGTRLTVV.

The J gene is TRBJ2-1, the V gene TRBV3-1; D is unclear. CDR3 size: 17 residues. Trimming removed 0 bases from V and 0 bases from J, with 12 bases in between. CDR1 is LGHDT and CDR2 is YNNKEL in the germline V gene (reference sequence). In DNA, the CDR3 is TGTGCCAGCAGCCAAGATCTCGGGTTGAGCTCCTACAATGAGCAGTTCTTC. Translated: CASSQDLGLSSYNEQFF.

This clonotype was counted many times. The rearrangement joins TRBV2 to TRBJ2-1; TRBD2 matches at 9 bases. This CDR3 contains 13 residues. V trimming: 10 bases; J trimming: 7 bases; junction bases outside the gene matches: 8. Germline V gene lookup returns CDR1 SNHLY and CDR2 FYNNEI. DNA for the CDR3: TGTGCCACGATAGCGGGAGAAAGGAATGAGCAGTTCTTC. Translated, it gives CATIAGERNEQFF.

This chain connects TRBV28 to TRBJ2-7, with 9 bases lining up with TRBD2. The CDR3 is 16 residues long. CDR1 and CDR2 from the germline V gene are MDHEN and SYDVKM. The V segment lost 5 bases and the J segment 0 bases; nucleotides outside the gene matches: 8. The CDR3 region has the DNA TGTGCCAGCAGTCCCCTGAGCGGGAGGTTCTCCTACGAGCAGTACTTC. It codes for CASSPLSGRFSYEQYF.

The rearrangement joins TRBV20-1 to TRBJ1-6, with no clear D. The CDR3 spans 15 residues. V was cut by 4 bases and J by 0 bases, with 10 bases left in between. Looked up from germline, CDR1 is DFQATT and CDR2 is SNEGSKA (reference sequence). CDR3 sequence: CSAKETSSYNSPLHF. In nucleotides, the CDR3 is TGCAGTGCTAAAGAAACGAGCTCCTATAATTCACCCCTCCACTTT.

This clonotype was found a few times. The rearrangement joins TRBV20-1 to TRBJ2-5, with TRBD2 identical over 9 bases. Germline trimming cut 5 bases from V and 1 base from J; bases unmatched to any gene: 5. Germline lookup yields CDR1 DFQATT and CDR2 SNEGSKA (reference sequence). The CDR3 totals 14 residues. The CDR3 coding sequence is TGCAGTGCTCCTAGCGGGAACTCCCAAGAGACCCAGTACTTC. As protein: CSAPSGNSQETQYF.

This clonotype was observed a handful of times. The genes are TRBV29-1 and TRBJ2-4; D unclear. Trimming pared 6 bases from V and 7 bases from J, leaving 13 bases between. The germline V gene has CDR1 SQVTM and CDR2 ANQGSEA. CDR3 length: 12 residues. The CDR3, as DNA: TGCAGCGTAGGTTATAATTTGAACATTCAGTACTTC. As protein: CSVGYNLNIQYF.

This CDR3 reads CASSQESGTQYF. For the CDR3, the DNA is TGCGCCAGCAGCCAAGAGAGTGGCACGCAGTATTTT. The chain employs TRBV4-1 and TRBJ2-3; no reliable D call. The CDR3 spans 12 residues. Trimming stripped 0 bases from V and 9 bases from J, with 7 bases between. From germline, CDR1 is MGHRA and CDR2 YSYEKL.

This clonotype was found a few times. The chain combines TRBV18 with TRBJ1-6; 7 nucleotides match TRBD1. Trimming took 3 bases from V and 5 from J; bases not matched to a gene: 1. The CDR3 sequence is 14 residues long. Per germline, CDR1 KGHSH and CDR2 LQKENI. For the CDR3, the DNA is TGTGCCAGCTCACCCGGGACAGATAATTCACCCCTCCACTTT. Translating gives CASSPGTDNSPLHF.

This clonotype was found many times. The chain employs TRBV28 and TRBJ1-2; possible D gene TRBD1, 6 bases. Germline V gene data show CDR1 as MDHEN and CDR2 as SYDVKM. This CDR3 has 14 amino acids. V gave up 7 bases and J gave up 4 bases, with 16 bases separating them. CDR3 bases: TGTGCCAGCAATACTATGGGACAAGCCTATGGCTACACCTTC. It encodes CASNTMGQAYGYTF.

In its sample, this clonotype was seen once. The chain links TRBV10-2 to TRBJ2-2, with D tentatively TRBD1 (6 bases). V was shortened by 4 bases and J by 5 bases, with 11 bases between the two germline ends. CDR3 length equals 14 residues. Germline values: CDR1 WSHSY, CDR2 SAAADI. CDR3: CASSAAGETGELFF. CDR3 in DNA: TGCGCCAGCAGTGCGGCAGGGGAAACCGGGGAGCTGTTTTTT.

The rearrangement links TRBV14 to TRBJ2-7; D is tentatively TRBD1 or TRBD2 (5 bases each). Germline-derived CDR1 and CDR2 are SGHDN and FVKESK. CDR3 length: 13 residues. The V end was cut by 6 bases, the J end by 6 bases, with 15 bases between. The CDR3 DNA reads as TGTGCCAGCAGTTCTGAGGGGTGGTTCGAGCAGTACTTC. Protein: CASSSEGWFEQYF.

Of note for this clonotype: Germline is not matched at one junction end, which may reflect a read error. This chain connects TRBV19 to TRBJ1-2; 9 bases fit TRBD1. Germline CDR1 reads LNHDA; CDR2 reads SQIVND (reference sequence). This CDR3 has 14 amino acids. CDR3: CASRDRGANYGYTF. CDR3 in DNA: TGTGCCAGTAGAGACAGGGGGGCTAATTATGGCTACACCTTC.

This rearrangement joins TRBV28 to TRBJ1-4; TRBD1 agrees at 9 bases. Germline CDR1 MDHEN, CDR2 SYDVKM. After removal of 3 bases from V and 11 bases from J, the junction contained 7 bases not matched to a gene. The CDR3 has 14 residues. Written as DNA, the CDR3 is TGTGCCAGCAGTTTGGGGACAGGGTTCAGCAAACTGTTTTTT. Translated: CASSLGTGFSKLFF.

This chain connects TRBV29-1 to TRBJ2-5; D may correspond to TRBD1 or TRBD2 (5 bases each). CDR3 length: 13 amino acids. V dropped 0 bases and J dropped 8 bases, with 13 bases sitting between them. Germline CDR1 reads SQVTM; CDR2 reads ANQGSEA. CDR3 nucleotides: TGCAGCGTTGAAGATTGGGGGACCAACACCCAGTACTTC. Protein sequence: CSVEDWGTNTQYF.